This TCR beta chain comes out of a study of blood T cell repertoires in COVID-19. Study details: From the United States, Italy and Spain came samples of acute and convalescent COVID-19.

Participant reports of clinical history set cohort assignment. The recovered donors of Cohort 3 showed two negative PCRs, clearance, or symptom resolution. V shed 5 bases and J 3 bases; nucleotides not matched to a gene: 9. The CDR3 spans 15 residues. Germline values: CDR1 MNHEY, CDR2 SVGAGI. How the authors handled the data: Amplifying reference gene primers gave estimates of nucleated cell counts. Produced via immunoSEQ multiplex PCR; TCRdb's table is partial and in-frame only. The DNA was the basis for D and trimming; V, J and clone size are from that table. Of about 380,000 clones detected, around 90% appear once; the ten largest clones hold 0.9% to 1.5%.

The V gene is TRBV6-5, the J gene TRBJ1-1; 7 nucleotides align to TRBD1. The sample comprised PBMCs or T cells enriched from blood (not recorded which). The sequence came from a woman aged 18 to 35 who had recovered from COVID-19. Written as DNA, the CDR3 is TGTGCCAGCAGTAGGCCAGGGGGTCATTACACTGAAGCTTTCTTT. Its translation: CASSRPGGHYTEAFF.